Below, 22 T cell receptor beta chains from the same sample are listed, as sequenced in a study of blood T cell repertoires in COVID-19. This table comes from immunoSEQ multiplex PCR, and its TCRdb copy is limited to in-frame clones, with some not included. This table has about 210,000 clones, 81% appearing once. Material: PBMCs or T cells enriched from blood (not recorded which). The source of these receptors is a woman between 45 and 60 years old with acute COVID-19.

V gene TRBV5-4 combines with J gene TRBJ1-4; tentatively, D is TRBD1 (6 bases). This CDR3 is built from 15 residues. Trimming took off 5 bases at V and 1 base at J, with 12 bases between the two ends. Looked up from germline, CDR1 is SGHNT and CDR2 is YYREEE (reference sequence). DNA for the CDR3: TGTGCCAGCAGTTTACAGGGATTAACTAATGAAAAACTGTTTTTT. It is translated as CASSLQGLTNEKLFF. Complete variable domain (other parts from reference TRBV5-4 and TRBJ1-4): ETGVTQSPTHLIKTRGQQVTLRCSSQSGHNTVSWYQQALGQGPQFIFQYYREEENGRGNFPPRFSGLQFPNYSSELNVNALELDDSALYLCASSLQGLTNEKLFFGSGTQLSVL.

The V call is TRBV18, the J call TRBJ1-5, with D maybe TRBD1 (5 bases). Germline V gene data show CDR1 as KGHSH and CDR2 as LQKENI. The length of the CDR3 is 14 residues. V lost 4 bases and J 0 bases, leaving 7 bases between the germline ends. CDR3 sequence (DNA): TGTGCCAGCTCACTACAGGTTAGCAATCAGCCCCAGCATTTT. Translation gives CASSLQVSNQPQHF.

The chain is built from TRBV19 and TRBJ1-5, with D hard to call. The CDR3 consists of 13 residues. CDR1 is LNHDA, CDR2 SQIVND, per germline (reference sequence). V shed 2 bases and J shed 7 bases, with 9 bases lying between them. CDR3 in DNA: TGTGCCAGTAGTATACGGGGAAGGCAGCCCCAGCATTTT. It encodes CASSIRGRQPQHF.

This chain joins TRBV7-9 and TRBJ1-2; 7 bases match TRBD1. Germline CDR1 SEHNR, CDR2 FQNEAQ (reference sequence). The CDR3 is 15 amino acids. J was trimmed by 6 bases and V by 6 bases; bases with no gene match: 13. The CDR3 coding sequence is TGTGCCAGCAGTTGGGCCCTAAAGGGGGCCCATGGCTACACCTTC. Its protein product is CASSWALKGAHGYTF.

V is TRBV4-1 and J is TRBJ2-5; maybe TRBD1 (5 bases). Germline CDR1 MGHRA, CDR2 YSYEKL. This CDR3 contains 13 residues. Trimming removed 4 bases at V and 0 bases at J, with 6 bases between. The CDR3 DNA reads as TGCGCCAGCAGCCCAGGGAACCAAGAGACCCAGTACTTC. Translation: CASSPGNQETQYF.

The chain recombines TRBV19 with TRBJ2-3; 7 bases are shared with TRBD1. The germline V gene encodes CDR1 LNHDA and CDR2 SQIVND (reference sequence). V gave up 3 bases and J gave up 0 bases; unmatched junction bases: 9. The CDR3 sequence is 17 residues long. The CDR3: CASSMGTVASSTDTQYF. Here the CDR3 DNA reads TGTGCCAGTAGTATGGGGACAGTCGCCTCTAGCACAGATACGCAGTATTTT.

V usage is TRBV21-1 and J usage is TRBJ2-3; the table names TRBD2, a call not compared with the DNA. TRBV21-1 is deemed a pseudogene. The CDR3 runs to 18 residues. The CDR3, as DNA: TGTGCCAGCAGCGCAAGAGGGGTAGCGGGGCCCTCCACAGATACGCAGTATTTT. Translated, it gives CASSARGVAGPSTDTQYF.

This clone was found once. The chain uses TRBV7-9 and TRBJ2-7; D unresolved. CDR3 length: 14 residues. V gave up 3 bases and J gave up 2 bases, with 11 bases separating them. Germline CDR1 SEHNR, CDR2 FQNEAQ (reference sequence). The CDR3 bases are TGTGCCAGCAGCTTGTATACTGAAGCCTACGAGCAGTACTTC. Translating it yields CASSLYTEAYEQYF.

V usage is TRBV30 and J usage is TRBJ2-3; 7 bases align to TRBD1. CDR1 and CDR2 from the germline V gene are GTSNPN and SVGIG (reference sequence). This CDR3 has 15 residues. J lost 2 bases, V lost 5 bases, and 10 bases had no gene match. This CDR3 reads CAWGRQGAPTDTQYF. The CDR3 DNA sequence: TGTGCCTGGGGCAGACAGGGTGCCCCCACAGATACGCAGTATTTT.

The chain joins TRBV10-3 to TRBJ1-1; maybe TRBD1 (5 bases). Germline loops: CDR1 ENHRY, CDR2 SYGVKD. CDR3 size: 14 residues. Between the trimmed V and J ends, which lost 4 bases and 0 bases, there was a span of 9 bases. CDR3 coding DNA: TGTGCCATCAGTGCGGGACTCTTGAACACTGAAGCTTTCTTT. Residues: CAISAGLLNTEAFF.

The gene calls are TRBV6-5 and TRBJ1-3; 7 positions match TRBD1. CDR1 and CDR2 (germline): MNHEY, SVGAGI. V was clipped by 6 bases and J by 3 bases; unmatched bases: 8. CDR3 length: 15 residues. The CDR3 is CASRSTGNYGNTIYF. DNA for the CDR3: TGTGCCAGCAGATCGACAGGGAACTATGGAAACACCATATATTTT.

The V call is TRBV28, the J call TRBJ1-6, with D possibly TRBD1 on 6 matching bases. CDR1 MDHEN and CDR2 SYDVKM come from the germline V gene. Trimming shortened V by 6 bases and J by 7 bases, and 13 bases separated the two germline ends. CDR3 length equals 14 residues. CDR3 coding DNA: TGTGCCAGCAGAGAGACAGGAGAGAATTCACCCCTCCACTTT. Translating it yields CASRETGENSPLHF.

This chain's CDR3 is CASSLDRVEQYF. The CDR3 DNA sequence: TGTGCCAGCAGCTTGGACAGGGTCGAGCAGTACTTC. The V and J genes are TRBV7-9 and TRBJ2-7; 8 positions match TRBD1. CDR3 size: 12 residues. Trimming took 3 bases from V and 6 from J; bases not matched to a gene: 1. From germline, CDR1 is SEHNR and CDR2 FQNEAQ (reference sequence).

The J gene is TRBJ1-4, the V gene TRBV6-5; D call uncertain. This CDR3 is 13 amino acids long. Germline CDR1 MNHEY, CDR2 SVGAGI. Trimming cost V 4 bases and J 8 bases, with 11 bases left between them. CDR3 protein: CASSLILGEKLFF. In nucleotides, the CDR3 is TGTGCCAGCAGTTTAATACTCGGGGAAAAACTGTTTTTT.

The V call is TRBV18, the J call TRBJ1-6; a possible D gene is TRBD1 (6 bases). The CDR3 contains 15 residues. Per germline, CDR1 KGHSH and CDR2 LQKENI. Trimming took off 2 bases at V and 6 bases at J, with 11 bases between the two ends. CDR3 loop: CASSPSGQSNSPLHF. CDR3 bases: TGTGCCAGCTCACCATCAGGACAGAGTAATTCACCCCTCCACTTT.

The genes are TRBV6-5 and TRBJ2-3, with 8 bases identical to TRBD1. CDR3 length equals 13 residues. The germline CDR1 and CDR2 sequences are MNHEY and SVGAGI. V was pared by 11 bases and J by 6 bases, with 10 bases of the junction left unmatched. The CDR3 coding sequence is TGTGCCGGAAGACAGGGGACGGGGGATACGCAGTATTTT. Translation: CAGRQGTGDTQYF.

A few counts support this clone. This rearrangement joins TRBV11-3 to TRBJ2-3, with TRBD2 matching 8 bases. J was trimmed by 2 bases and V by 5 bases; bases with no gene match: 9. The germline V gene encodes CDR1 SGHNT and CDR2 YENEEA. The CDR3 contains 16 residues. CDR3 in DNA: TGTGCCAGCAGCGAGAGGGTCGGGGGGGACACAGATACGCAGTATTTT. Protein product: CASSERVGGDTDTQYF.

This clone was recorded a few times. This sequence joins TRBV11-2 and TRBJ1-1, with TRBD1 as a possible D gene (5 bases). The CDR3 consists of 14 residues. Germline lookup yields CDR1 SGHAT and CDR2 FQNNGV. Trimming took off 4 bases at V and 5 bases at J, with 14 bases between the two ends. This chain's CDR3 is CASSSGGGRTEAFF. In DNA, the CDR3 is TGTGCCAGCAGCTCCGGGGGGGGAAGAACTGAAGCTTTCTTT.

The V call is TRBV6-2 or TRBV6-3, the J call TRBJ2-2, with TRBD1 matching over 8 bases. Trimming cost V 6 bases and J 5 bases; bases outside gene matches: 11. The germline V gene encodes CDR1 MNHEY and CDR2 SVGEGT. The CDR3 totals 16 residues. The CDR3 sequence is CASSHSQTGATGELFF. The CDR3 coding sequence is TGTGCCAGCAGCCATTCCCAGACAGGGGCGACCGGGGAGCTGTTTTTT.

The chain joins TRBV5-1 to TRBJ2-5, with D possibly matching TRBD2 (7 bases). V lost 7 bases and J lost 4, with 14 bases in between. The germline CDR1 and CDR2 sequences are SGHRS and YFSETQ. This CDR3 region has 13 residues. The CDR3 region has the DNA TGCGCCAGCGGGGGGGCCGGGGGAGAGACCCAGTACTTC. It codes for CASGGAGGETQYF.

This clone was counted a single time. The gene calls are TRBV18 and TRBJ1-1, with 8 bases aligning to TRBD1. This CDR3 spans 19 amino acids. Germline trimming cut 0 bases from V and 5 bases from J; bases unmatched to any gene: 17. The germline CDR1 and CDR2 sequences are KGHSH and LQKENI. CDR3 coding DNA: TGTGCCAGCTCACCACCGGGGCTTGTAGACAGGGGAGAGGGGACTGAAGCTTTCTTT. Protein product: CASSPPGLVDRGEGTEAFF.

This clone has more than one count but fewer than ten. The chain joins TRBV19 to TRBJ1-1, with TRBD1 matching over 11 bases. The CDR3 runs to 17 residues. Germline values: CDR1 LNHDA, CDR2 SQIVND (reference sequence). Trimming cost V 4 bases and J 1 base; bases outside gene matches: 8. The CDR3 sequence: CASSSGQGAVGNTEAFF. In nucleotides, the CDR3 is TGTGCCAGTAGTAGTGGACAGGGGGCAGTTGGGAACACTGAAGCTTTCTTT. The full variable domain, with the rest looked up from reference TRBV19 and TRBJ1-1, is DGGITQSPKYLFRKEGQNVTLSCEQNLNHDAMYWYRQDPGQGLRLIYYSQIVNDFQKGDIAEGYSVSREKKESFPLTVTSAQKNPTAFYLCASSSGQGAVGNTEAFFGQGTRLTVV.